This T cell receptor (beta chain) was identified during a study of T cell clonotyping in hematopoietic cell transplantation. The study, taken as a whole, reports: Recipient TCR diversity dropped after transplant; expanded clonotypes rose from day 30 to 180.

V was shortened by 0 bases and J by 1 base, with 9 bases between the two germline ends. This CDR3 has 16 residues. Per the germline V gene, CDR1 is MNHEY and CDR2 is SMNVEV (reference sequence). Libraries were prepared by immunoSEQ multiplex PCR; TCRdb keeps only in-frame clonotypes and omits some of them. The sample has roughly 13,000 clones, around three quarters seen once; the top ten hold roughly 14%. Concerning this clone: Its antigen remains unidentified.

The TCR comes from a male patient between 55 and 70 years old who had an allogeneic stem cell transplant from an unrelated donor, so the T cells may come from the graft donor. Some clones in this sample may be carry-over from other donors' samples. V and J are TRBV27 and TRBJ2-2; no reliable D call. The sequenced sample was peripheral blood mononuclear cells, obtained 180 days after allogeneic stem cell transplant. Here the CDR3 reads CASSLSDPGNTGELFF. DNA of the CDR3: TGTGCCAGCAGTTTATCCGACCCCGGGAACACCGGGGAGCTGTTTTTT.